The entry below gives a single T cell receptor beta chain sequence along with its context. Its specificity is unknown. TCRdb derives one entry per CDR3 protein from the 5' RACE reads, leaving out DNA. The table counts 250,000 to 300,000 distinct CDR3 sequences; more than 3.5% lies in the top ten. This entry belongs to a study of T cells expressing NK-cell markers. Study outcomes and limitations: The CD3+CD56-NKG2C+ fraction was also led by these clonotypes in four donors.

Germline V gene data show CDR1 as SQVTM and CDR2 as ANQGSEA. The CDR3 covers 16 residues. Sequencing used blood T cells: a sorted CD56 or NKG2C T cell subset, CD4+ or CD8+ T cells, or bulk PBMC T cells (not recorded which). This chain connects TRBV29-1 to TRBJ2-5; TCRdb proposes TRBD2, but this gene call is untestable without DNA. This clonotype was sampled from a woman between 18 and 70 years old in good health. CDR3 amino acids: CSVGVAGRLRRETQYF.